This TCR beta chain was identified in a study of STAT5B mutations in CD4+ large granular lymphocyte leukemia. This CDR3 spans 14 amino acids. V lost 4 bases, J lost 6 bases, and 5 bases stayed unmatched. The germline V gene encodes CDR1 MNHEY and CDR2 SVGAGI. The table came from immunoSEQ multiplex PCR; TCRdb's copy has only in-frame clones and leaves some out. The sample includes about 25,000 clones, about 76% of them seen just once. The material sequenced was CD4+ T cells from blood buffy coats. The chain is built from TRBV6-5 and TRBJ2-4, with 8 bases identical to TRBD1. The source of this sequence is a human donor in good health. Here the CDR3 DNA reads TGTGCCAGCAGTTTCACGACAGGGGCAAACATTCAGTACTTC. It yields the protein CASSFTTGANIQYF.